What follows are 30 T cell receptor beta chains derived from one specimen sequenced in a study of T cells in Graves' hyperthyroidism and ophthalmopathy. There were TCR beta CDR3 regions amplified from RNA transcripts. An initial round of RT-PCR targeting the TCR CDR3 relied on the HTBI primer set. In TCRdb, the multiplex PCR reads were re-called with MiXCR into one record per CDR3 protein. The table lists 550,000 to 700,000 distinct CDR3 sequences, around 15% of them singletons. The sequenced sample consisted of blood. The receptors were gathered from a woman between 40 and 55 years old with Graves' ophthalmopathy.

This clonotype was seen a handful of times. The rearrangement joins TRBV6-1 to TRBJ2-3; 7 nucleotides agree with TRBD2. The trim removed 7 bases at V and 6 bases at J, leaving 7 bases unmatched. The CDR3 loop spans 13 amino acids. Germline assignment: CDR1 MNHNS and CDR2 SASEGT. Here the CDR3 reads CASTGGLGDTQYF. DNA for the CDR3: TGTGCCAGCACCGGGGGGTTAGGTGATACGCAGTATTTT.

The CDR3 DNA reads as TGCGCCAGCGGCTCTTACAGGGGTGACACTGAAGCTTTCTTT. The encoded protein is CASGSYRGDTEAFF. This chain connects TRBV4-1 to TRBJ1-1; 7 nucleotides match TRBD1. Germline CDR1 MGHRA, CDR2 YSYEKL. V shed 8 bases, J shed 3 bases, and the junction held 9 bases outside the gene matches. This CDR3 region has 14 residues.

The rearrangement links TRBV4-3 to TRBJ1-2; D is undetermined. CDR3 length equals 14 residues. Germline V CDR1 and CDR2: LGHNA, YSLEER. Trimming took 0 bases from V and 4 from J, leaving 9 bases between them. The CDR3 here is CASSQEAGPYGYTF. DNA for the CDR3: TGCGCCAGCAGCCAAGAGGCCGGGCCCTATGGCTACACCTTC.

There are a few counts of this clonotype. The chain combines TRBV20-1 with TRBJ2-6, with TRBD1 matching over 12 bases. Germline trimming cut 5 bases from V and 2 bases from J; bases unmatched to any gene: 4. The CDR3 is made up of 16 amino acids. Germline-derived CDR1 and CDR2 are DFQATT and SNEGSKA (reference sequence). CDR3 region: CSAPGQGAPGANVLTF. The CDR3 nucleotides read TGCAGTGCTCCGGGACAGGGGGCGCCTGGGGCCAACGTCCTGACTTTC.

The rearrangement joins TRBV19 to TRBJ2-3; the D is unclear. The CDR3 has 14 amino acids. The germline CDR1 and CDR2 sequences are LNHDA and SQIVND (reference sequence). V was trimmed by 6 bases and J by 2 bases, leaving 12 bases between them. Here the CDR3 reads CASSPTDATDTQYF. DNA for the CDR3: TGTGCCAGTAGCCCCACGGACGCCACAGATACGCAGTATTTT.

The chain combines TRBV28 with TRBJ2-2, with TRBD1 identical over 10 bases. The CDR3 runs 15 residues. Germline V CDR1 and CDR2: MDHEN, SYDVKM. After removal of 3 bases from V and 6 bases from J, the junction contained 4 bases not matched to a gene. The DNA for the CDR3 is TGTGCCAGCAGTTTGCAGGGACAGGGGTCCGGGGAGCTGTTTTTT. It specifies CASSLQGQGSGELFF. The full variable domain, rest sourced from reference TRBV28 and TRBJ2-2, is DVKVTQSSRYLVKRTGEKVFLECVQDMDHENMFWYRQDPGLGLRLIYFSYDVKMKEKGDIPEGYSVSREKKERFSLILESASTNQTSMYLCASSLQGQGSGELFFGEGSRLTVL.

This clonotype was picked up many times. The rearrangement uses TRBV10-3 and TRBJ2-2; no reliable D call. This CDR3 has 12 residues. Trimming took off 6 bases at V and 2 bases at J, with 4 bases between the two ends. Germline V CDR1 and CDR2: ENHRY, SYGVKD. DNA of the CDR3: TGTGCCATCAGGCTTAACACCGGGGAGCTGTTTTTT. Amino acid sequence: CAIRLNTGELFF.

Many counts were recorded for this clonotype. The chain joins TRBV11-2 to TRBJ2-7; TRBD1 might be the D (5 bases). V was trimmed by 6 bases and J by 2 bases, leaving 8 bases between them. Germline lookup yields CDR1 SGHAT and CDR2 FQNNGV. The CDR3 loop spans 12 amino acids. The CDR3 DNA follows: TGTGCCAGCAGGGCACAGGCCTACGAGCAGTACTTC. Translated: CASRAQAYEQYF.

The CDR3 loop reads CAWKGGYLNIQYF. Here the CDR3 DNA reads TGTGCCTGGAAGGGGGGCTACCTGAACATTCAGTACTTC. The rearrangement joins TRBV30 to TRBJ2-4; possibly TRBD1 or TRBD2 for D (6 bases each). The CDR3 runs to 13 residues. Per germline, CDR1 GTSNPN and CDR2 SVGIG (reference sequence). Trimming left V 4 bases short and J 7 bases short, with 14 bases between.

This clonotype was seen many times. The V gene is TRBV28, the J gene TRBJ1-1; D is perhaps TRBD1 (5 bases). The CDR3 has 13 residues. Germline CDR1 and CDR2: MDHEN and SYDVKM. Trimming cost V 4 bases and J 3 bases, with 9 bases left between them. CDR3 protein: CASSSKGDTEAFF. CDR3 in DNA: TGTGCCAGCAGTTCAAAAGGGGACACTGAAGCTTTCTTT.

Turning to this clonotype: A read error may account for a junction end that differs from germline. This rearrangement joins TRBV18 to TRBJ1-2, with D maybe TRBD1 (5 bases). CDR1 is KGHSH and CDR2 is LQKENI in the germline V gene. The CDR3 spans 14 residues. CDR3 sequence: CARSPGQAGYGYTF. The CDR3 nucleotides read TGTGCCCGCTCACCAGGGCAGGCAGGCTATGGCTACACCTTC.

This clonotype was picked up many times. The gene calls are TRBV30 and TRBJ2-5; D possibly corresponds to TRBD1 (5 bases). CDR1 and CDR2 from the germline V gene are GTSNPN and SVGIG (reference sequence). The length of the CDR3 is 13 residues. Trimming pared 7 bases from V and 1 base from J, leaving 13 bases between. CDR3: CAFGQGSQETQYF. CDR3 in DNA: TGTGCCTTTGGCCAGGGAAGCCAAGAGACCCAGTACTTC.

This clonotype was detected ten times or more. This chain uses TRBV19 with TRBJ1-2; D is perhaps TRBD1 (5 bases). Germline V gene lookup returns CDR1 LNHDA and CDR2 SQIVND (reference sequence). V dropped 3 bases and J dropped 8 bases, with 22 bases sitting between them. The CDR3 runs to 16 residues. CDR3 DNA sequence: TGTGCCAGTAGTATGAACCCCCTGGGGGGAGGTGGCGGCTACACCTTC. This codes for CASSMNPLGGGGGYTF.

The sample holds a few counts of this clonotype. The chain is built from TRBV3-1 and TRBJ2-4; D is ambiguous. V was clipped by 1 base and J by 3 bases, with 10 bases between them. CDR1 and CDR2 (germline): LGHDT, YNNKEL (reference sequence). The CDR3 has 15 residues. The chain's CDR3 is CASSQGVGYKNIQYF. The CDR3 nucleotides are TGTGCCAGCAGCCAAGGGGTTGGGTACAAAAACATTCAGTACTTC.

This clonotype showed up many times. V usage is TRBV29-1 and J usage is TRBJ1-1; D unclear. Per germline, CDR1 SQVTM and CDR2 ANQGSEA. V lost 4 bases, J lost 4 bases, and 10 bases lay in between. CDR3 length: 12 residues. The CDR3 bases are TGCAGCGTTGTAGGGAGATCCACTGAAGCTTTCTTT. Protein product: CSVVGRSTEAFF.

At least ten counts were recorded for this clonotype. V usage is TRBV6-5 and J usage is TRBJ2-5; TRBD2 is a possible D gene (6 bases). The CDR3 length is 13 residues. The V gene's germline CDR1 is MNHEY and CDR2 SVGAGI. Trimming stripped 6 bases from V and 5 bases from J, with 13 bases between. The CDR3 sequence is CASRTLAGETQYF. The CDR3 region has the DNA TGTGCCAGCAGAACACTAGCAGGGGAGACCCAGTACTTC.

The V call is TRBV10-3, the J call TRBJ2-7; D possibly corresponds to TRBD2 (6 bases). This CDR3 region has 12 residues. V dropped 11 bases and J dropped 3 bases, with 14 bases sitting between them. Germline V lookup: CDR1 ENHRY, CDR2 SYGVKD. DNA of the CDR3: TGTGCCGTTGGCGGGGATAGCTACGAGCAGTACTTC. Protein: CAVGGDSYEQYF.

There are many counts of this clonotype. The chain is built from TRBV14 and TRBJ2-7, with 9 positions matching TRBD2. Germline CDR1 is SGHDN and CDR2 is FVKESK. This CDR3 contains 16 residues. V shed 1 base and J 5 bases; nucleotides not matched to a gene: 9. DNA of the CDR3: TGTGCCAGCAGCCAAGCGGGTAGCGGGAGAGCCCACGAGCAGTACTTC. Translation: CASSQAGSGRAHEQYF.

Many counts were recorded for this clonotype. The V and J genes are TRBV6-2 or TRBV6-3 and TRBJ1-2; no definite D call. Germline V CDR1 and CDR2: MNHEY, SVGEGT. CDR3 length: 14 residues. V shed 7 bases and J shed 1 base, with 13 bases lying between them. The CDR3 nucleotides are TGTGCCAGCACCCCGACTACGGGTAACTATGGCTACACCTTC. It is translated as CASTPTTGNYGYTF.

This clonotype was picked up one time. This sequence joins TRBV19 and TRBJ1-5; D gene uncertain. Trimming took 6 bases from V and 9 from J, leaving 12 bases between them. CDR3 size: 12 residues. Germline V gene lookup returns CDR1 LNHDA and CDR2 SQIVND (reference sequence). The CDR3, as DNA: TGTGCCAGTAGGCTGGGAGAGGGGCCCCAGCATTTT. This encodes CASRLGEGPQHF.

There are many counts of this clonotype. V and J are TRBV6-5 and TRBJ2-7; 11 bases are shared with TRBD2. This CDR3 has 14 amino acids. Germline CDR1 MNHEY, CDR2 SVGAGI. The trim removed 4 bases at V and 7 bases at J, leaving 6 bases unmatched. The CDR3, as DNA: TGTGCCAGCAGTTCACCTTTAGCGGGAGGGGAGCAGTACTTC. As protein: CASSSPLAGGEQYF.

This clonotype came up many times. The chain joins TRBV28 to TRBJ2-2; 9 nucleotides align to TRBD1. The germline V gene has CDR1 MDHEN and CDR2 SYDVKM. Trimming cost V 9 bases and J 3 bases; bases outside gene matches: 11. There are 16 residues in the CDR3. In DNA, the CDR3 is TGTGCCAGTAGAACAGGGGGCGCGACGGACACCGGGGAGCTGTTTTTT. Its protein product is CASRTGGATDTGELFF.

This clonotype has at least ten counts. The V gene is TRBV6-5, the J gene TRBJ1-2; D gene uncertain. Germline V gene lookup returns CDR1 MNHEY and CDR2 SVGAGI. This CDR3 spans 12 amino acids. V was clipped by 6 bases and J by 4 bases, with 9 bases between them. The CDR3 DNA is TGTGCCAGCAGGCACGAGCCCTATGGCTACACCTTC. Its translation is CASRHEPYGYTF.

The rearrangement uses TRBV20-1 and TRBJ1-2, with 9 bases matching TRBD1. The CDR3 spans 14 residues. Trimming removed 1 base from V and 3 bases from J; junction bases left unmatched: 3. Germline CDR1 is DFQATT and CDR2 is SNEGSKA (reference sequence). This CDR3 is CSARAGQGYYGYTF. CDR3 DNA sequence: TGCAGTGCTAGAGCGGGACAGGGATACTATGGCTACACCTTC.

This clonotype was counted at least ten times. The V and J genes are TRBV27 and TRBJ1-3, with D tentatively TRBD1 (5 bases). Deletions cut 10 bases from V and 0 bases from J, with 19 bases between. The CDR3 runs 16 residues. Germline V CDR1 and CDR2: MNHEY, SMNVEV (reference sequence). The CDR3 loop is CATDHQGRSSGNTIYF. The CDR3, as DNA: TGTGCCACCGACCACCAGGGCAGGAGCTCTGGAAACACCATATATTTT.

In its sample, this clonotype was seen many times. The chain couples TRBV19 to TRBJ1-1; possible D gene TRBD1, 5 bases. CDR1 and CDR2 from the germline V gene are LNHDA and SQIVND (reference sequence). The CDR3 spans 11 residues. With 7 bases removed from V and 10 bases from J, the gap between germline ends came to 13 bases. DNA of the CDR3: TGTGCCAGTAAATCCCTGAGGGGAGCTTTCTTT. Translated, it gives CASKSLRGAFF.

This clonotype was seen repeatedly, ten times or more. The CDR3 bases are TGTGCCAGCAGCCCGATAGCGCGGAACACTGAAGCTTTCTTT. Protein sequence: CASSPIARNTEAFF. The J gene is TRBJ1-1, the V gene TRBV3-1; D is uncertain. This CDR3 is 14 amino acids long. Germline V gene data show CDR1 as LGHDT and CDR2 as YNNKEL (reference sequence). Trimming shortened V by 4 bases and J by 1 base, and 10 bases separated the two germline ends.

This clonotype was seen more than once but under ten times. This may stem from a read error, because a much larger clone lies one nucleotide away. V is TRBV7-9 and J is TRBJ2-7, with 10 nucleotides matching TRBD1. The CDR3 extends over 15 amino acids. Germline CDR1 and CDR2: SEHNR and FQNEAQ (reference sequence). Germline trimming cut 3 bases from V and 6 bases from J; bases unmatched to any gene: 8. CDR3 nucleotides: TGTGCCAGCAGCTTCCGGGACAGGGGCATCCGCGAGCAGTACTTC. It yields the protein CASSFRDRGIREQYF.

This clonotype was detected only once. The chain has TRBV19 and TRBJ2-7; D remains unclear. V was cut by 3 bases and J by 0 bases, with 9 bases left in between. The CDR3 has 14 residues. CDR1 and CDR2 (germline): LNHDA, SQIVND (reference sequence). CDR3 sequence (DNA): TGTGCCAGTAGTATGAACGCAGTCTCCTACGAGCAGTACTTC. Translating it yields CASSMNAVSYEQYF. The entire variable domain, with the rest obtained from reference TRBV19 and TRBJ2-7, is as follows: DGGITQSPKYLFRKEGQNVTLSCEQNLNHDAMYWYRQDPGQGLRLIYYSQIVNDFQKGDIAEGYSVSREKKESFPLTVTSAQKNPTAFYLCASSMNAVSYEQYFGPGTRLTVT.

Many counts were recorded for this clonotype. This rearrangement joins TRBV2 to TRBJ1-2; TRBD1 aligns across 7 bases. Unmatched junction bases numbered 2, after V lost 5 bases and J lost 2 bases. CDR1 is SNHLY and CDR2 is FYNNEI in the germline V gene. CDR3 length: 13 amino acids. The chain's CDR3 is CASSSGQNYGYTF. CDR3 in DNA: TGTGCCAGCAGTTCGGGACAGAACTATGGCTACACCTTC.